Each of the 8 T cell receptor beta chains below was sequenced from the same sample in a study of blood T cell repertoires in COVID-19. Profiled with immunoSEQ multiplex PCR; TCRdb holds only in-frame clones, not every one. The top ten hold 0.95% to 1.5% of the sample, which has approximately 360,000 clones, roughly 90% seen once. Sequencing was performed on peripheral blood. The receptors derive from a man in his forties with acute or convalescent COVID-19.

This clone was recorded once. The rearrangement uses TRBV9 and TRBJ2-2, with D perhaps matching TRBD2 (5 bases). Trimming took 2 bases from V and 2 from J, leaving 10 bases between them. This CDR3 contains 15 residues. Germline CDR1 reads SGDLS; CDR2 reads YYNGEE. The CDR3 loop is CASSVSGSNTGELFF. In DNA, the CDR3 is TGTGCCAGCAGCGTCAGCGGTTCCAACACCGGGGAGCTGTTTTTT. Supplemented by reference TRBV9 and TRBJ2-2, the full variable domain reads DSGVTQTPKHLITATGQRVTLRCSPRSGDLSVYWYQQSLDQGLQFLIQYYNGEERAKGNILERFSAQQFPDLHSELNLSSLELGDSALYFCASSVSGSNTGELFFGEGSRLTVL.

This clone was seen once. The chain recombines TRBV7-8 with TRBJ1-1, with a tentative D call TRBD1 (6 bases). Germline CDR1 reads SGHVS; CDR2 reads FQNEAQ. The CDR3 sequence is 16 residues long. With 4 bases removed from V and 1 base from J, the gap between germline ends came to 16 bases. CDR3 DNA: TGTGCCAGCAGCTCTTACGGCCTACAGGGGAACACTGAAGCTTTCTTT. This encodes CASSSYGLQGNTEAFF.

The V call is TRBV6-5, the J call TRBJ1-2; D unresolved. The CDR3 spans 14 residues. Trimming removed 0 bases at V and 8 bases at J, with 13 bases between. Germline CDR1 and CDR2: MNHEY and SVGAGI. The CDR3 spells CASSYSPRGSGYTF. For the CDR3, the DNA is TGTGCCAGCAGTTACTCGCCACGGGGTTCCGGCTACACCTTC.

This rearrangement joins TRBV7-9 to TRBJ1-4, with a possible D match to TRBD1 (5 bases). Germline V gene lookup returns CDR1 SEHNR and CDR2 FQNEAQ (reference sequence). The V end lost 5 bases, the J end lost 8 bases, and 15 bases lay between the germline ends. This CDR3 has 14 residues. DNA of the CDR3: TGTGCCAGCAGCGTCGGGGGAGGGGAGGAAAAACTGTTTTTT. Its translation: CASSVGGGEEKLFF.

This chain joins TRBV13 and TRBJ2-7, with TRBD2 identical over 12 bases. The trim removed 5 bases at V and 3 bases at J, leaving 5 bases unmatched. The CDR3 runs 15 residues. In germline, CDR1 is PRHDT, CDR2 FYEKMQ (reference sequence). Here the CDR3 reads CASSARLAGDYEQYF. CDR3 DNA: TGTGCCAGCAGCGCGCGACTAGCGGGGGACTACGAGCAGTACTTC.

CDR3 residues: CASLSRPENTEAFF. The CDR3, as DNA: TGTGCCAGCCTCTCCAGGCCCGAGAACACTGAAGCTTTCTTT. The chain combines TRBV19 with TRBJ1-1; D gene ambiguous. CDR1 is LNHDA and CDR2 is SQIVND in the germline V gene (reference sequence). V lost 9 bases, J lost 1 base, and 15 bases lay in between. The CDR3 is 14 amino acids.

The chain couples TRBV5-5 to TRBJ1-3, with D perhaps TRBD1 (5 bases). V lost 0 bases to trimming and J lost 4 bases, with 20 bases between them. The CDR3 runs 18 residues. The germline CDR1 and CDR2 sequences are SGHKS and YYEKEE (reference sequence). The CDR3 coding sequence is TGTGCCAGCAGCTTGGTTGTTGGGACCGGGAGTTTCGGAAACACCATATATTTT. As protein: CASSLVVGTGSFGNTIYF.

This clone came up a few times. CDR3 in amino acids: CASSRTGFYEQYF. The CDR3, as DNA: TGTGCCAGCAGTCGGACGGGGTTCTACGAGCAGTACTTC. The chain carries TRBV6-5 and TRBJ2-7; possible D gene TRBD2, 5 bases. The CDR3 has 13 amino acids. CDR1 is MNHEY, CDR2 SVGAGI, per germline. V was cut by 5 bases and J by 3 bases, with 11 bases left in between.